The entry that follows covers one TCR beta chain sequence. No antigen is known for it. This entry is derived from a study of PD-L1 blockade in urothelial cancer. At the level of the study: It was at 3 weeks (second dose) and 6 weeks after treatment start that blood was analyzed.

Study-level points and caveats: Below-median TCR clonality that was measured in pretreatment blood predicted better survival.

Time point indicated: peripheral blood 6 weeks after treatment start. Locally advanced or metastatic urothelial carcinoma was diagnosed in the patients. Looked up from germline, CDR1 is ENHRY and CDR2 is SYGVKD. The CDR3 sequence is 14 residues long. V dropped 4 bases and J dropped 5 bases, with 15 bases sitting between them. TCRdb's table, derived via immunoSEQ multiplex PCR, lists solely in-frame clones and lacks some. The table lists 60,000 to 80,000 clones, 88% of them singletons. The rearrangement joins TRBV10-3 to TRBJ2-7; tentatively, D is TRBD1 (6 bases). This clonotype was sampled from a man in his 60s with urothelial cancer. The specimen comprised PBMCs, sampled around atezolizumab (anti-PD-L1) treatment. Here the CDR3 DNA reads TGTGCCATCAGTGTTGACACTCAGGGGCACGAGCAGTACTTC. It yields the protein CAISVDTQGHEQYF.